The next 24 T cell receptor beta chains were all read from a single sample in a study of CD8 T cells in ankylosing spondylitis. TCRdb redid the calling of the 5' RACE reads with MiXCR, one entry per CDR3 protein. The data show approximately 88,000 distinct CDR3 sequences, just under 9% seen once. Source material: blood, either unsorted or a sorted T cell fraction (not recorded which). All receptors come from a male donor with ankylosing spondylitis or in good health (not recorded which).

This clonotype appeared many times. The rearrangement joins TRBV12-3 or TRBV12-4 to TRBJ2-3; no clear D gene. V gave up 3 bases and J gave up 1 base, with 17 bases separating them. The CDR3 is 17 amino acids. CDR3 sequence (DNA): TGTGCCAGCAGTTTTCGGCTCGCATCCCCCCGCACAGATACGCAGTATTTT. It codes for CASSFRLASPRTDTQYF.

This clonotype showed up many times. V and J are TRBV5-1 and TRBJ2-3; 9 bases are a match to TRBD1. Germline V gives CDR1 SGHRS, CDR2 YFSETQ. The CDR3 has 16 amino acids. With V trimmed by 2 bases and J by 5 bases, 9 bases remained unmatched. The CDR3 DNA is TGCGCCAGCAGCTTCCGGGACAGGGCCCTCTTAGATACGCAGTATTTT. Amino acids: CASSFRDRALLDTQYF.

This clonotype was recorded many times. The chain uses TRBV20-1 and TRBJ2-7; D gene unclear. Trimming shortened V by 0 bases and J by 0 bases, and 12 bases separated the two germline ends. Germline CDR1 reads DFQATT; CDR2 reads SNEGSKA (reference sequence). CDR3 length: 15 amino acids. CDR3: CSAREGHSSSYEQYF. The CDR3 coding sequence is TGCAGTGCTAGAGAGGGCCATTCGAGCTCCTACGAGCAGTACTTC.

This clonotype was found many times. The V call is TRBV20-1, the J call TRBJ2-3; tentatively, D is TRBD1 or TRBD2 (7 bases each). CDR3 length: 15 residues. V gave up 6 bases and J gave up 3 bases, with 19 bases separating them. Per the germline V gene, CDR1 is DFQATT and CDR2 is SNEGSKA (reference sequence). CDR3 sequence reads: CSANNDREGTDTQYF. The CDR3 DNA reads as TGCAGTGCCAATAACGACAGGGAGGGAACAGATACGCAGTATTTT.

In this sample, this clonotype turned up a few times. The chain has TRBV20-1 and TRBJ1-5, with D possibly TRBD1 on 6 matching bases. This CDR3 spans 17 amino acids. V was trimmed by 6 bases and J by 0 bases, leaving 21 bases between them. Germline V gene lookup returns CDR1 DFQATT and CDR2 SNEGSKA (reference sequence). In DNA, the CDR3 is TGCAGTGCAAACAATTGGGCAGGGGCGACTAGCAATCAGCCCCAGCATTTT. Its protein is CSANNWAGATSNQPQHF.

The table lists this clonotype with many counts. The gene calls are TRBV5-5 and TRBJ2-5; a possible D gene is TRBD2 (7 bases). Trimming left V 4 bases short and J 0 bases short, with 19 bases between. This CDR3 is built from 17 residues. CDR1 SGHKS and CDR2 YYEKEE come from the germline V gene (reference sequence). The CDR3: CASSRGGRADDQETQYF. The CDR3 DNA reads as TGTGCCAGCAGCAGGGGGGGGAGGGCGGATGACCAAGAGACCCAGTACTTC.

There are many counts of this clonotype. The gene calls are TRBV5-8 and TRBJ2-1; possibly TRBD1 for D (5 bases). This CDR3 has 13 residues. V was cut by 0 bases and J by 8 bases, with 9 bases left in between. CDR1 and CDR2 from the germline V gene are SGHTS and YDEGEE. CDR3 sequence: CASSLGQFHEQFF. In DNA, the CDR3 is TGTGCCAGCAGCTTGGGACAGTTTCATGAGCAGTTCTTC.

This clonotype was counted at least ten times. The rearrangement links TRBV5-1 to TRBJ1-6, with TRBD1 as a possible D gene (5 bases). There are 14 residues in the CDR3. Per the germline V gene, CDR1 is SGHRS and CDR2 is YFSETQ. The germline V and J ends were trimmed by 3 bases and 7 bases, with 11 bases remaining between them. The CDR3 is CASSSGTVNSPLHF. DNA for the CDR3: TGCGCCAGCAGCTCCGGGACCGTGAATTCACCCCTCCACTTT. Full variable domain (remainder filled in from reference TRBV5-1 and TRBJ1-6): KAGVTQTPRYLIKTRGQQVTLSCSPISGHRSVSWYQQTPGQGLQFLFEYFSETQRNKGNFPGRFSGRQFSNSRSEMNVSTLELGDSALYLCASSSGTVNSPLHFGNGTRLTVT.

This clonotype has more than one count but fewer than ten. The chain has TRBV14 and TRBJ2-5, with 9 bases that match TRBD1. CDR3 length: 16 amino acids. After removal of 6 bases from V and 2 bases from J, the junction contained 10 bases not matched to a gene. CDR1 is SGHDN, CDR2 FVKESK, per germline. CDR3 nucleotide sequence: TGTGCCAGCAGTCGTGGGACAGGGATGTTTCAAGAGACCCAGTACTTC. Amino acids: CASSRGTGMFQETQYF.

This clonotype showed up many times. The V and J genes are TRBV6-5 and TRBJ2-3, with no clear D. The CDR3 has 14 amino acids. With 1 base removed from V and 2 bases from J, the gap between germline ends came to 7 bases. Germline V lookup: CDR1 MNHEY, CDR2 SVGAGI. Here the CDR3 reads CASSYFQSTDTQYF. The DNA of the CDR3 is TGTGCCAGCAGTTACTTCCAGTCCACAGATACGCAGTATTTT.

This sequence joins TRBV27 and TRBJ2-7; 9 bases line up with TRBD1. V lost 5 bases and J lost 3; bases outside the gene matches: 8. CDR3 length: 15 residues. Germline V gene sequence: CDR1 MNHEY, CDR2 SMNVEV (reference sequence). CDR3 DNA sequence: TGTGCCAGCAGTAATTACCGGGACAGGGTCTACGAGCAGTACTTC. It yields the protein CASSNYRDRVYEQYF.

This clonotype was picked up many times. CDR3 bases: TGTGCCAGCAGTGTGACAGGGGTACAAGAGACCCAGTACTTC. Its translation is CASSVTGVQETQYF. The chain recombines TRBV6-5 with TRBJ2-5; TRBD1 aligns across 8 bases. The CDR3 totals 14 residues. V lost 5 bases and J lost 2; bases outside the gene matches: 4. The germline gives CDR1 MNHEY, CDR2 SVGAGI.

This clonotype showed up just a few times. V is TRBV28 and J is TRBJ2-1; 9 positions match TRBD1. Germline lookup yields CDR1 MDHEN and CDR2 SYDVKM. This CDR3 has 13 residues. The CDR3 sequence is CATWDRVMGEQFF. Written as DNA, the CDR3 is TGTGCTACCTGGGACAGGGTGATGGGTGAGCAGTTCTTC.

Many counts were recorded for this clonotype. The V call is TRBV7-1, the J call TRBJ2-1; D is ambiguous. TRBV7-1 belongs to the ORF category, with a function that is uncertain. Between the trimmed V and J ends, which lost 3 bases and 10 bases, there was a span of 7 bases. CDR3 length: 11 residues. The CDR3 protein is CASSSGPEQFF. Written as DNA, the CDR3 is TGTGCCAGCAGCTCGGGCCCGGAGCAGTTCTTC.

This clonotype was seen more than once but under ten times. One junction end does not reproduce the germline sequence, and a read error may be involved. This chain uses TRBV5-4 with TRBJ2-2, with D perhaps TRBD1 (6 bases). Germline values: CDR1 SGHNT, CDR2 YYREEE (reference sequence). The CDR3 sequence is 15 residues long. The CDR3 sequence is CASRLGTRDTGELFF. Written as DNA, the CDR3 is TGTGCCAGCAGATTGGGGACACGAGATACGGGGGAGCTGTTTTTT.

The chain joins TRBV30 to TRBJ2-5; D remains unclear. Trimming shortened V by 3 bases and J by 2 bases, and 10 bases separated the two germline ends. Looked up from germline, CDR1 is GTSNPN and CDR2 is SVGIG (reference sequence). This CDR3 region has 13 residues. As DNA, the CDR3 is TGTGCCTGGAGATCCCACGGGCAAGAGACCCAGTACTTC. Amino acids: CAWRSHGQETQYF.

This clonotype showed up just a few times. J is TRBJ2-5 and V is TRBV7-2; 11 bases are a match to TRBD2. Germline trimming cut 7 bases from V and 5 bases from J; bases unmatched to any gene: 6. Per the germline V gene, CDR1 is SGHTA and CDR2 is FQGNSA. The CDR3 contains 14 residues. The CDR3 bases are TGTGCCAGCATCCGTAGCGGGGGGGCGGAGACCCAGTACTTC. This encodes CASIRSGGAETQYF.

The chain recombines TRBV11-2 with TRBJ2-5; TRBD2 might be the D (5 bases). CDR3 length: 15 residues. Trimming left V 2 bases short and J 7 bases short, with 17 bases between. CDR1 and CDR2 from the germline V gene are SGHAT and FQNNGV. DNA for the CDR3: TGTGCCAGCAGCTTAAGCTCAGGACTTCCAGGGACCCAGTACTTC. This gives the protein CASSLSSGLPGTQYF.

This clonotype was seen many times. The gene calls are TRBV12-3 or TRBV12-4 and TRBJ2-7; D is ambiguous. This CDR3 is built from 11 residues. V was trimmed by 8 bases and J by 6 bases, leaving 11 bases between them. The CDR3 loop reads CASAWRSEQYF. CDR3 coding DNA: TGTGCCAGCGCCTGGCGAAGCGAGCAGTACTTC.

This clonotype came up many times. This sequence joins TRBV20-1 and TRBJ1-1; no clear D gene. V lost 1 base to trimming and J lost 0 bases, with 9 bases between them. CDR1 is DFQATT, CDR2 SNEGSKA, per germline (reference sequence). The CDR3 is made up of 14 amino acids. The CDR3 sequence is CSARAAEMNTEAFF. CDR3 bases: TGCAGTGCTAGAGCGGCAGAGATGAACACTGAAGCTTTCTTT.

This clonotype turned up a few times. This chain joins TRBV6-5 and TRBJ1-3; D is ambiguous. V was trimmed by 1 base and J by 0 bases, leaving 10 bases between them. Germline lookup yields CDR1 MNHEY and CDR2 SVGAGI. The CDR3 totals 16 residues. CDR3 protein: CASSYWRDDSGNTIYF. Here the CDR3 DNA reads TGTGCCAGCAGTTACTGGAGAGACGACTCTGGAAACACCATATATTTT.

This clonotype was counted many times. This chain links TRBV29-1 with TRBJ2-7; 7 bases align to TRBD1. Germline CDR1 is SQVTM and CDR2 is ANQGSEA. The CDR3 length is 11 residues. Trimming removed 7 bases from V and 5 bases from J; junction bases left unmatched: 5. This chain's CDR3 is CSASTGHEQYF. The DNA of the CDR3 is TGCAGCGCCTCGACAGGGCACGAGCAGTACTTC.

This chain connects TRBV18 to TRBJ2-3; 9 bases map to TRBD2. Losses at the gene ends were 3 bases for V and 1 base for J; bases not matched to a gene: 5. The germline gives CDR1 KGHSH, CDR2 LQKENI. CDR3 length: 16 residues. DNA of the CDR3: TGTGCCAGCTCACCGACGCGGGGGGGCGGCACAGATACGCAGTATTTT. Protein sequence: CASSPTRGGGTDTQYF. The full variable domain, completed using reference TRBV18 and TRBJ2-3, is NAGVMQNPRHLVRRRGQEARLRCSPMKGHSHVYWYRQLPEEGLKFMVYLQKENIIDESGMPKERFSAEFPKEGPSILRIQQVVRGDSAAYFCASSPTRGGGTDTQYFGPGTRLTVL.

In this sample, this clonotype turned up a few times. The chain uses TRBV28 and TRBJ1-6; 8 positions agree with TRBD1. V was clipped by 5 bases and J by 5 bases; unmatched bases: 11. This CDR3 comprises 17 residues. Per germline, CDR1 MDHEN and CDR2 SYDVKM. This CDR3 reads CASSPPGTGSNNSPLHF. CDR3 DNA: TGTGCCAGCAGTCCCCCCGGGACAGGAAGTAATAATTCACCCCTCCACTTT.